The 12 T cell receptor beta chains below all came from one sample that was sequenced in a study of cytomegalovirus exposure and HLA in healthy donors. The data were produced by immunoSEQ multiplex PCR, yet TCRdb's version contains in-frame clones alone and is incomplete. The data contain more than 100,000 clones, 88% of them singletons. The sequencing sample was made of PBMCs. These receptors were collected from a man aged 30 to 39 in good health and CMV-seronegative.

A few counts support this clone. The chain is built from TRBV7-2 and TRBJ2-3; a possible D gene is TRBD2 (6 bases). Trimming stripped 2 bases from V and 0 bases from J, with 9 bases between. The CDR3 has 15 amino acids. Germline CDR1 is SGHTA and CDR2 is FQGNSA. CDR3 DNA sequence: TGTGCCAGCAGCTTAAATCTAGCGAGCACAGATACGCAGTATTTT. Translated, it gives CASSLNLASTDTQYF.

This chain uses TRBV9 with TRBJ2-3, with a weak D call TRBD2 (6 bases). Germline CDR1 SGDLS, CDR2 YYNGEE. V dropped 3 bases and J dropped 0 bases, with 11 bases sitting between them. The CDR3 consists of 15 residues. The CDR3 nucleotides are TGTGCCAGCAGCGCCCCCGGGACTAGCACAGATACGCAGTATTTT. This codes for CASSAPGTSTDTQYF.

CDR3 DNA sequence: TGCGCCAGCAGCTTGGGACAGGGTGAAAAACTGTTTTTT. Amino acid sequence: CASSLGQGEKLFF. V gene TRBV5-1 combines with J gene TRBJ1-4, with TRBD1 matching over 7 bases. V lost 0 bases and J lost 7; bases outside the gene matches: 0. The CDR3 spans 13 residues. Germline values: CDR1 SGHRS, CDR2 YFSETQ.

The CDR3 DNA sequence: TGCGCCAGCAGCCAGACTAGCGGGAGTTCATATGAGCAGTTCTTC. This sequence encodes CASSQTSGSSYEQFF. This chain connects TRBV5-1 to TRBJ2-1; 12 bases map to TRBD2. The CDR3 length is 15 residues. The junction had 7 bases not matched to a gene; V was cut back by 4 bases and J by 8 bases. Germline CDR1 is SGHRS and CDR2 is YFSETQ.

V usage is TRBV4-3 and J usage is TRBJ1-1; 7 nucleotides align to TRBD1. CDR3 size: 15 residues. Germline lookup yields CDR1 LGHNA and CDR2 YSLEER. The J segment lost 0 bases and the V segment lost 3 bases, leaving 4 bases of the junction unmatched. The chain's CDR3 is CASSQSGTVNTEAFF. The CDR3 DNA reads as TGCGCCAGCAGCCAGTCCGGGACAGTGAACACTGAAGCTTTCTTT.

The V call is TRBV30, the J call TRBJ2-1; 8 bases align to TRBD2. The germline CDR1 and CDR2 sequences are GTSNPN and SVGIG (reference sequence). The CDR3 consists of 15 residues. Trimming removed 4 bases from V and 0 bases from J; junction bases left unmatched: 5. DNA for the CDR3: TGTGCCTGGAAACCTACTAGCGGCTCCTACAATGAGCAGTTCTTC. As protein: CAWKPTSGSYNEQFF.

The chain couples TRBV6-1 to TRBJ2-5; 11 bases agree with TRBD2. Germline CDR1 is MNHNS and CDR2 is SASEGT. This CDR3 is built from 15 residues. J was trimmed by 5 bases and V by 6 bases; bases with no gene match: 8. The CDR3 region has the DNA TGTGCCAGCAGGGATGTAGCGGGAGGGCTCGAGACCCAGTACTTC. Protein sequence: CASRDVAGGLETQYF.

The chain is built from TRBV27 and TRBJ2-1; 11 nucleotides match TRBD2. V dropped 5 bases and J dropped 5; count of bases not matched to a gene: 8. There are 16 residues in the CDR3. From germline, CDR1 is MNHEY and CDR2 SMNVEV (reference sequence). The CDR3 coding sequence is TGTGCCAGCAGTCACATACTAGCGGGAGCTGACAATGAGCAGTTCTTC. Protein product: CASSHILAGADNEQFF.

CDR3 nucleotide sequence: TGTGCCAGCTCCCTCGGAGGTGACCAGTACTTC. It encodes CASSLGGDQYF. The chain is built from TRBV6-1 and TRBJ2-5; perhaps TRBD2 as D (5 bases). The CDR3 consists of 11 residues. Trimming removed 8 bases from V and 10 bases from J, with 14 bases in between. Germline CDR1 is MNHNS and CDR2 is SASEGT.

The rearrangement joins TRBV5-1 to TRBJ2-3, with no clear D. CDR1 SGHRS and CDR2 YFSETQ come from the germline V gene. The CDR3 is made up of 12 amino acids. V shed 3 bases and J shed 3 bases, with 5 bases lying between them. CDR3 region: CASSYQTDTQYF. The CDR3 nucleotides read TGCGCCAGCAGCTATCAGACAGATACGCAGTATTTT.

The CDR3 bases are TGCAGCGTTGTAGGAGGGACTAGCGGGACCTACAATGAGCAGTTCTTC. Residues: CSVVGGTSGTYNEQFF. J is TRBJ2-1 and V is TRBV29-1; the match to TRBD2 covers 13 bases. The CDR3 consists of 16 residues. J was trimmed by 2 bases and V by 4 bases; bases with no gene match: 5. Germline V gives CDR1 SQVTM, CDR2 ANQGSEA.

The chain links TRBV6-1 to TRBJ2-7; D is unclear. Trimming cost V 2 bases and J 0 bases, with 5 bases left between them. The CDR3 totals 13 residues. Per the germline V gene, CDR1 is MNHNS and CDR2 is SASEGT. CDR3 nucleotides: TGTGCCAGCAGTGAAATGTACTCCTACGAGCAGTACTTC. It yields the protein CASSEMYSYEQYF.